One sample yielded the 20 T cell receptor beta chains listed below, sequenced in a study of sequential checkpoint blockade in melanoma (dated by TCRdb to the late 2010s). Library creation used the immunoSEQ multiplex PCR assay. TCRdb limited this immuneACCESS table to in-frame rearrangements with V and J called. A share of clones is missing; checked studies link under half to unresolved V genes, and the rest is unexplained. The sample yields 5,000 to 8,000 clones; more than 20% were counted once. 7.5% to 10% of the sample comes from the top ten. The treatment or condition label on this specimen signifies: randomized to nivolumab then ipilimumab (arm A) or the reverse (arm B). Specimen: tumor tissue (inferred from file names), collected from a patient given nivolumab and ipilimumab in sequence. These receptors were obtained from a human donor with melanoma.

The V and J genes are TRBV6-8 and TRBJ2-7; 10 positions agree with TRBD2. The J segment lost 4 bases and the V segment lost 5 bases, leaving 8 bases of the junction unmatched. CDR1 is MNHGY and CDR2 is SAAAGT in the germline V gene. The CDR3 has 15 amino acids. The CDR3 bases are TGTGCCAGCAGTAACCCTAGCGGGAGTGTTTACGAGCAGTACTTC. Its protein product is CASSNPSGSVYEQYF.

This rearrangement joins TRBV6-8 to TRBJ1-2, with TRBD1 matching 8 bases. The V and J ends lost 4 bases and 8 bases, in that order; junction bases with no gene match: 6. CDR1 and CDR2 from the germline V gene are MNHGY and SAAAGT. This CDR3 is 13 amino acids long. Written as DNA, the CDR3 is TGTGCCAGCAGTTCACTGGACAGGGAAGGCTACACCTTC. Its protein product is CASSSLDREGYTF.

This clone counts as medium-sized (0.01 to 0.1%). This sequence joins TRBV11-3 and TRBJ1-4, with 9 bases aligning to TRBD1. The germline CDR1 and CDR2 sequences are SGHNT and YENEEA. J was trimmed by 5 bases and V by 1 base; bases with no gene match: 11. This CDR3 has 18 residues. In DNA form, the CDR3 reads TGTGCCAGCAGCTTAGGGGGACAGGGACTCGGAAGGAATGAAAAACTGTTTTTT. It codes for CASSLGGQGLGRNEKLFF. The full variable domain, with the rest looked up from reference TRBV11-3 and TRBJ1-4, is EAGVVQSPRYKIIEKKQPVAFWCNPISGHNTLYWYLQNLGQGPELLIRYENEEAVDDSQLPKDRFSAERLKGVDSTLKIQPAELGDSAVYLCASSLGGQGLGRNEKLFFGSGTQLSVL.

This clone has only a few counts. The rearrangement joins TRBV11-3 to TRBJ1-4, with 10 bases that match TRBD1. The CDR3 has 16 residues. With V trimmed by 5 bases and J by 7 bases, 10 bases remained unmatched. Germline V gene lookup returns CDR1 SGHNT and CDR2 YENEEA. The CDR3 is CASSPRGRDRGEKLFF. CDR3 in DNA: TGTGCCAGCAGCCCTAGAGGTCGGGACAGGGGTGAAAAACTGTTTTTT.

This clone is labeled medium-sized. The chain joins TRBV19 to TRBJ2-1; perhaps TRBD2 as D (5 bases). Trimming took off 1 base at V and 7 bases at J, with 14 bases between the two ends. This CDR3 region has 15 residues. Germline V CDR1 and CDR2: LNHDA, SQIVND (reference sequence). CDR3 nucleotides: TGTGCCAGTAGTATAGTCGGCGTAGCGAGGAATGAGCAGTTCTTC. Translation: CASSIVGVARNEQFF. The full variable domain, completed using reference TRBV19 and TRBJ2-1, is DGGITQSPKYLFRKEGQNVTLSCEQNLNHDAMYWYRQDPGQGLRLIYYSQIVNDFQKGDIAEGYSVSREKKESFPLTVTSAQKNPTAFYLCASSIVGVARNEQFFGPGTRLTVL.

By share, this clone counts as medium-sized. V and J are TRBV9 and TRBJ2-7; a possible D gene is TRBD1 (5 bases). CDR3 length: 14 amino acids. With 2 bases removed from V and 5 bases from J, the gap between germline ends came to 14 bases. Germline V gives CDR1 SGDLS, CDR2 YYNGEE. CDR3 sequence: CASSVRDAKDEQYF. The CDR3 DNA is TGTGCCAGCAGCGTCAGGGATGCAAAGGACGAGCAGTACTTC.

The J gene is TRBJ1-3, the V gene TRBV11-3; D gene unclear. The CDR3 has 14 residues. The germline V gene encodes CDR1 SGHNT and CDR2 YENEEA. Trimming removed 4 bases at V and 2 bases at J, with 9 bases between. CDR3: CASSSGSPGNTIYF. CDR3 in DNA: TGTGCCAGCAGCTCCGGGTCTCCTGGAAACACCATATATTTT.

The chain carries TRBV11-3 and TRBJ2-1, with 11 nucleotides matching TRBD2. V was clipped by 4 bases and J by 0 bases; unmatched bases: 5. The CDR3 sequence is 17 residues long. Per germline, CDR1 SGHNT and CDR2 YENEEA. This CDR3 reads CASSSQLAGVSYNEQFF. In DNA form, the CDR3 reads TGTGCCAGCAGCTCCCAACTAGCGGGAGTCTCCTACAATGAGCAGTTCTTC. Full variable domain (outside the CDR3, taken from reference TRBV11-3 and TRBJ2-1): EAGVVQSPRYKIIEKKQPVAFWCNPISGHNTLYWYLQNLGQGPELLIRYENEEAVDDSQLPKDRFSAERLKGVDSTLKIQPAELGDSAVYLCASSSQLAGVSYNEQFFGPGTRLTVL.

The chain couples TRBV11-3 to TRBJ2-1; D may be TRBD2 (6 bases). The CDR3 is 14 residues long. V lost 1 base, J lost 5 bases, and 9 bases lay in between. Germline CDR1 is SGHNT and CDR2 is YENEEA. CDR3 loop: CASSLVSGNNEQFF. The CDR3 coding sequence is TGTGCCAGCAGCTTAGTTAGCGGAAACAATGAGCAGTTCTTC.

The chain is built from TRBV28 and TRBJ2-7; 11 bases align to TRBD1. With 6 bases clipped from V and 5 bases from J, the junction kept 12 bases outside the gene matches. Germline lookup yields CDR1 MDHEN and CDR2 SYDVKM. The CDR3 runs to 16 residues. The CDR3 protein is CASRPLGTGGNDEQYF. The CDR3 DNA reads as TGTGCCAGCAGACCCCTGGGGACAGGGGGTAACGACGAGCAGTACTTC.

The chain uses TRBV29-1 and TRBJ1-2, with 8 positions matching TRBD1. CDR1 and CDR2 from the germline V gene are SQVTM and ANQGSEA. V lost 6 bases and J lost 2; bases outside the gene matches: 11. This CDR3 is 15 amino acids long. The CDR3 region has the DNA TGCAGCGTCCTAGATCAGGGGGCGGCGAACTATGGCTACACCTTC. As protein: CSVLDQGAANYGYTF. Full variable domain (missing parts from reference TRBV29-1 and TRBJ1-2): SAVISQKPSRDICQRGTSLTIQCQVDSQVTMMFWYRQQPGQSLTLIATANQGSEATYESGFVIDKFPISRPNLTFSTLTVSNMSPEDSSIYLCSVLDQGAANYGYTFGSGTRLTVV.

CDR3 sequence reads: CATRDRDRNTEAFF. DNA of the CDR3: TGTGCCACCCGGGACAGAGATAGGAACACTGAAGCTTTCTTT. The rearrangement joins TRBV19 to TRBJ1-1, with 7 bases that match TRBD1. After removal of 10 bases from V and 1 base from J, the junction contained 9 bases not matched to a gene. The CDR3 totals 14 residues. Germline V gene lookup returns CDR1 LNHDA and CDR2 SQIVND (reference sequence).

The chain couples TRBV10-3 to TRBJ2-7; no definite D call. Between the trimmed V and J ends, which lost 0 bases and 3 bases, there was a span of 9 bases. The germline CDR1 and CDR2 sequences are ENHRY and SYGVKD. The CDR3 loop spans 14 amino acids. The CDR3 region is CAISESHRVYEQYF. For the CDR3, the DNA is TGTGCCATCAGTGAGTCACATCGGGTCTACGAGCAGTACTTC.

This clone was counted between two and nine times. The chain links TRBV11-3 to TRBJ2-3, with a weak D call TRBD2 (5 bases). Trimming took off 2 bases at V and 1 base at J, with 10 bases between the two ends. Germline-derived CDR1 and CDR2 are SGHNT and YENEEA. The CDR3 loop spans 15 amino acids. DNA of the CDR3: TGTGCCAGCAGCTTAACTGTCGGGGGCACAGATACGCAGTATTTT. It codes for CASSLTVGGTDTQYF.

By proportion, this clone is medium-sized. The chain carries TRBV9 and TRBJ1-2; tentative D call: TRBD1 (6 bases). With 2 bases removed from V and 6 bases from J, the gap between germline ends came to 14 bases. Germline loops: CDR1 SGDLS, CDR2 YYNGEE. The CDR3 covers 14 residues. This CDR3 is CASSVQGGTDGYTF. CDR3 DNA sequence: TGTGCCAGCAGCGTTCAAGGGGGTACGGATGGCTACACCTTC.

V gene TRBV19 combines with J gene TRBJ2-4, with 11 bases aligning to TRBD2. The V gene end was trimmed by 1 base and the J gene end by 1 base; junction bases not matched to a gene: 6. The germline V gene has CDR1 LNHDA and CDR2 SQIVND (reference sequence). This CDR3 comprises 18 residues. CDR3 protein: CASSIGKLAGEAKNIQYF. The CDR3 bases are TGTGCCAGTAGTATAGGGAAACTAGCGGGAGAGGCCAAAAACATTCAGTACTTC.

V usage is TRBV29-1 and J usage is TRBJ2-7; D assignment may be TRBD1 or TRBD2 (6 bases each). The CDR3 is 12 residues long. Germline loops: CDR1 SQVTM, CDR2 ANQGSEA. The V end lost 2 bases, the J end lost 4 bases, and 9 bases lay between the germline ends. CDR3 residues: CSVETGTYEQYF. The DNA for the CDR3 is TGCAGCGTTGAAACAGGGACTTACGAGCAGTACTTC.

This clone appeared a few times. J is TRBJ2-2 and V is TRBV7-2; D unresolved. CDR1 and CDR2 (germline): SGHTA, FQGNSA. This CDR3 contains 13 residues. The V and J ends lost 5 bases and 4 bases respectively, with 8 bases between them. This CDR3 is CASSPGRTGELFF. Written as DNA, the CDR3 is TGTGCCAGCAGCCCCGGGCGCACCGGGGAGCTGTTTTTT. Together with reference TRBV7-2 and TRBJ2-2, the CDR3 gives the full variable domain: GAGVSQSPSNKVTEKGKDVELRCDPISGHTALYWYRQSLGQGLEFLIYFQGNSAPDKSGLPSDRFSAERTGGSVSTLTIQRTQQEDSAVYLCASSPGRTGELFFGEGSRLTVL.

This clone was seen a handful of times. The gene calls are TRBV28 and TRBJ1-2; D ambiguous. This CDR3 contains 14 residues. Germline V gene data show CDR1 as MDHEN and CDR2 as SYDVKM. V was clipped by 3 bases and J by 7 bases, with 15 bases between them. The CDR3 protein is CASSFRVAPGGYTF. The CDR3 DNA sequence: TGTGCCAGCAGTTTTAGGGTTGCGCCCGGTGGCTACACCTTC.

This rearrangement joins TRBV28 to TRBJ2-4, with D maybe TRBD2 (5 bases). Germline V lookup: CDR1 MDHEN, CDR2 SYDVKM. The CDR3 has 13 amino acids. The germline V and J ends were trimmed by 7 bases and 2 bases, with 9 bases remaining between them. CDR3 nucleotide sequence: TGTGCCAGCACCGGGGTGCCCAAAAACATTCAGTACTTC. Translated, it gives CASTGVPKNIQYF.